This TCR beta chain is from a study of cytomegalovirus exposure and HLA in healthy donors (dated by TCRdb to about 2017). Background on the whole study: An earlier analysis of some 620 of the donors reported 250 to 350 Gb of sequence data and 100 million to 120 million unique TCR beta sequences obtained from some 200 million T cells. In a later genetic analysis, genome-wide SNP genotypes for about 65% of the roughly 700 donors were used, and that subset was treated as a discovery cohort. In the later analysis, no new phenotypic data were used to find candidate immune exposures; instead, reliance was placed on TCR beta sequences and their occurrence across donors. All discovery cohort repertoires had been generated on a single sequencing platform. The number of typed donors differed by locus: about 620-640 for A, B, C, DRB1 and DQB1; some 540 for DQA1; around 580 for DPA1; and 400 to 480 for DPB1. HLA typing covered class I and class II loci at four-digit resolution. Of the roughly 400 genotyped donors, 75% to 85% were placed in the genetic ancestry cluster associated with self-reported Caucasian donors. Roughly five DR-DQ haplotypes were handled as single units for association and clustering because linkage in the cohort was strong. An earlier analysis of 587 of the donors used high-throughput TCR beta sequencing to judge whether each TCR beta V gene segment behaved as functional or pseudogenic. In addition to the first cohort of around 670 subjects, a separate validation cohort of 130 or so different subjects was used. The T cell repertoires of some 700 subjects were profiled by immunosequencing and related to cytomegalovirus serostatus. An early release that covered about 600 HLA-typed donors contained about 290 gigabases of sequencing data and 70 million to 100 million unique TCR sequences. In a later analysis, previously published TCR beta repertoires from several hundred donors were re-analyzed and high-resolution HLA genotyping was added so that TCR occurrence patterns could be studied. High-throughput TCR immunosequencing, statistical association of individual TCRs with disease status, and machine learning were combined to predict cytomegalovirus infection status. Alongside the repertoire data, information on donor age, sex, ethnicity and CMV serostatus was compiled. The study was designed to test whether signatures of past pathogen exposure could be identified by cataloging public T cell receptors. On average, 235,054 unique TCR beta nucleotide sequences were sequenced per donor among fewer than 500 genotyped donors of the cohort, with about 19% of those sequences being non-productive.

The library was generated by the immunoSEQ multiplex PCR assay. For the multiplex PCR, a mixture combining 60 forward primers for TCR Vbeta segments and 13 reverse primers for TCR Jbeta segments was used. Amplification of the CDR3 region of rearranged TCR beta genes was performed with a multiplex PCR assay on genomic DNA. The amplified TCR beta libraries were sequenced on the Illumina HiSeq System as 87-base-pair reads. Regarding the original processing steps: In a later analysis, some 80 million unique TCR beta chains were counted across the 500 to 700 repertoires, and about 9.9 million of these chains were shared by at least two donors. A nearest-neighbor algorithm error-corrected the raw reads and collapsed the reads into unique sequences, merging closely related sequences to remove PCR and sequencing errors. CDR3 sequences were aligned to IMGT reference sequences to assign V, D and J gene segments. For a sequence to be retained, a match of at least six nucleotides to both a V gene segment and a J gene segment was required. Rearrangements were called productive when the CDR3 lacked stop codons and stayed in frame with V and J; all others were non-productive. Following IMGT convention, CDR3 was defined as the stretch from the second conserved V-encoded cysteine to the conserved J-encoded phenylalanine. The earlier analysis of some 600 of the donors excluded sequences that lacked an unambiguous match to a single V gene segment. An earlier analysis of 550 to 650 of the donors classified V segments as functional when productive rearrangements were above 56.7% and as segregating when the standard deviation between donors was above 5%. To diagnose cytomegalovirus status from the catalog of TCR beta chain sequences, a statistical classification framework was built. A later analysis assigned V and J genes by comparing TCR nucleotide sequences with IMGT/GENE-DB human TR gene sequences. The TCRdist pipeline was used in a later analysis to assign CDR3 sequences and most-parsimonious VDJ recombination scenarios. In a later analysis, each TCR beta chain was defined by its CDR3 amino acid sequence together with its V-gene family, and reads lacking a unique V-gene family were excluded. In a later analysis, 550 to 650 highly shared, low-generation-probability nucleotide sequences were removed to address suspected cross-contamination and a sequencing artifact. In a later analysis, a clonal expansion index was calculated for each public chain from normalized within-repertoire ranks of inferred template counts. A later analysis computed generation probabilities with a VDJ recombination model fitted to out-of-frame rearrangements, and checked the results against IGoR. Hypergeometric tests were used in a later analysis to score TCR-TCR, TCR-HLA and TCR-CMV co-occurrence, with a repertoire-size bias correction applied to the TCR pairs. To estimate false discovery rates, a later analysis permuted the HLA or CMV assignments 20 times. In a later analysis, co-occurring TCRs were grouped with DBSCAN, and TCRdist sequence similarity was added when clustering was performed within HLA-allele-positive subsets. For co-occurrence clustering, repertoires with fewer than 30,000 or more than 120,000 public chains were excluded, along with five repertoires with anomalous nucleotide sharing. TCRdb took over this immuneACCESS table, retaining in-frame rearrangements with V and J assigned. Such tables are incomplete; in checked studies, under half of the missing clones stem from an unresolved V gene, and the remainder is unexplained. The V and J calls and clone size were taken over from that table, and D and trimming were inferred from the DNA. The sample table gives roughly 140,000 clones. The top ten clones comprise 0.75% to 1% of the sample.

The cohort was made up of under 800 healthy bone marrow donors. Cohort members were all nominally healthy when sampled, although unrecorded immune exposures were likely present. The donor was CMV seronegative and belonged to the group of around 400 seronegative cohort members. Every donor gave a peripheral blood sample, and the peripheral blood mononuclear cells from that sample were used for TCR beta sequencing. The Qiagen DNeasy Blood Extraction Kit was used to extract genomic DNA from the blood cell samples. Findings and caveats that apply to the study as a whole: Linkage disequilibrium might explain the correlated functional status among segregating V segments, but an unknown experimental factor could not be ruled out. A later analysis found that TCR association rates varied across HLA loci, with DRB1 alleles showing the most associated TCRs and HLA-C alleles the fewest. The study gave a list of roughly 150 TCR beta chains associated with cytomegalovirus. An earlier analysis of several hundred of the donors showed that most TCR beta V segments appeared in productive rearrangements either about 87% or about 30% of the time, which broadly matched IMGT annotations. A later analysis found that HLA-associated TCR beta chains were more clonally expanded and had lower generation probabilities than equally common non-associated chains. A later genetic analysis reported fewer N-insertions in productive TCRs among donors in an Asian-associated ancestry cluster than the roughly 690-donor mean. Because counts were too low, roughly 16 rarely observed V segments, including chromosome 9 orphons, were left out of the earlier analysis of a few hundred of the donors. Most TCR sequences were observed very rarely across donors, whereas some public TCRs were present in many individuals. In a later analysis, some 17,000 TCR beta sequences were associated with specific HLA alleles at a false discovery rate of 0.05. Cytomegalovirus status was reported to be diagnosed by the classifier with high specificity and sensitivity in both the original and validation cohorts. In vitro tests confirmed that a few of the cytomegalovirus-associated TCR beta chains recognize cytomegalovirus antigens. Strong co-occurrence of HLA alleles, especially DR and DQ, made assigning TCR associations to individual alleles difficult. The cohort was sequenced for TCR beta chains only, and without alpha or paired-chain data the features that could be detected were limited. Because some donors lacked HLA typing at each locus, the association tests relied only on the typed subset. The only immune exposure information available for the cohort was CMV serostatus. Most CMV-associated TCR beta chains appeared to be HLA-restricted in a later analysis, and the HLA associations seemed to be driven largely by CMV exposure. The authors suggested that the approach could potentially be extended to other disease states and immunological phenotypes. A later analysis reported that several top co-occurrence clusters appeared linked to parvovirus B19, influenza, CMV and Epstein-Barr virus. Some IMGT-functional V segments, including TRBV6-2 and TRBV6-3, could not be distinguished by the 87-base-pair reads and were therefore excluded. A later genetic analysis associated a missense DCLRE1C variant with V-gene and J-gene trimming of TCR beta chains, and an independent cohort replicated the association. A group of highly shared sequence variants was considered likely to be a technical artifact of the sequencing pipeline. A further reported finding was that TCR beta sequences accurately predicted the HLA-A and HLA-B alleles for most subjects in the first cohort. Sequencing depth was assumed to be roughly uniform across donors in the presence/absence analyses, though that assumption may not hold.

About this clone: Its antigen is not yet known.

CDR1 and CDR2 (SGDLS, YYNGEE) derive from the germline V gene. Including cysteine and phenylalanine, the CDR3 has 14 amino acids. CDR3 DNA is the only sequence kept; it has 42 bases, read in frame from the first base. V is shortened by 2 bases, J by 7 bases, and the region joining them spans 10 bases. The specimen sequenced was PBMCs. This receptor chain uses TRBV9 and TRBJ1-6; the best D guess is TRBD1, with 5 bases matching. This receptor was taken from a male donor in good health and CMV-seronegative. The DNA sequence is TGTGCCAGCAGCGTGCGGGACGAAAATTCACCCCTCCACTTT. Translated, this is CASSVRDENSPLHF.